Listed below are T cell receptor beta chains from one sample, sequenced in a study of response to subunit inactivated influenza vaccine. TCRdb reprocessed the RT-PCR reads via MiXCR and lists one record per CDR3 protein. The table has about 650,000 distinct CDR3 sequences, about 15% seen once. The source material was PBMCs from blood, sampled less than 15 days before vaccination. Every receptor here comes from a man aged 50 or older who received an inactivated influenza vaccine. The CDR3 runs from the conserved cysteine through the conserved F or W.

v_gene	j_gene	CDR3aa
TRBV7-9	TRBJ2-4	CASSFPGAKNIQYF
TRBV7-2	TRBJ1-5	CASSIQGGEQPQHF
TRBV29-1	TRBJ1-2	CSVTTTGGNYGYTF
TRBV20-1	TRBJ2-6	CSARVAGGSGANVLTF
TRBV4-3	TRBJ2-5	CASSQEQGTSGSQETQYF
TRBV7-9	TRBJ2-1	CASSLEGTSMNEQFF
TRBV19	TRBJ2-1	CASSWGSSGYNEQFF
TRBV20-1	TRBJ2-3	CSAPRTGNTDTQYF
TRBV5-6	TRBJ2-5	CASTIGTVGETQYF
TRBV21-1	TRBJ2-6	CASSKKYSGANVLTF
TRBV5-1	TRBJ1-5	CASSSGAGNQPQHF
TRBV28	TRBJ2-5	CATHRALAGEPETQYF
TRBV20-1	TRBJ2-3	CSASPASGTDTQYF
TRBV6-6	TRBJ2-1	CASSYSFHTEQFF
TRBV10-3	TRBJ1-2	CAISYREDYGYTF
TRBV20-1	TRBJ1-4	CSAQRTENEKLFF
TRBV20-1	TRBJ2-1	CSARDRWGSYNEQFF
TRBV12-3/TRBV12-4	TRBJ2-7	CASSTSRGTNYEQYF
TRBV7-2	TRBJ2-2	CASSFRKNTGELFF
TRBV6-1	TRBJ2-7	CASIGSELYEQYF
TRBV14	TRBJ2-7	CASRRGAHYEQYF
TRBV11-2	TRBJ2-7	CASSLDVSEQYF
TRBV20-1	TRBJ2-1	CSATWTGGLDEQFF
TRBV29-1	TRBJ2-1	CSVGVSGVEQFF
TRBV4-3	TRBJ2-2	CASSQVHPAGELFF
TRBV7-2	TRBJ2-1	CASSKAFGSYNEQFF
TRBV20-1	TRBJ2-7	CSAPRGRAYEQYF
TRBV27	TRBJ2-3	CASRRRERADTQYF
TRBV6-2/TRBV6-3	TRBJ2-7	CASTGNSPTSYEQYF
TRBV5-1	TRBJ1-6	CASSWDRVVSPLHF
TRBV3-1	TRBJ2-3	CASCLLGQAGGGGTDTQYF
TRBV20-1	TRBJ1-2	CSAAETYDYGYTF
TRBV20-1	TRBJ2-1	CSARRLSWEGGDKYNEQFF
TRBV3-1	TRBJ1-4	CASRHGGLGEKLFF
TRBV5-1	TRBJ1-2	CASSAGHSAYGYTF
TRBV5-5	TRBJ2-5	CASSKDRARETQYF